The rows below give T cell receptor beta chains drawn from one sample of a study of beta chain features in type 1 diabetes. Generated by immunoSEQ multiplex PCR, the TCRdb table keeps only in-frame clones and is missing some. The repertoire includes approximately 280,000 clones, about 15% of them detected once, and about 0.014% sits in the top ten. Sequencing was performed on naive CD4+ T cells from blood. The receptors come from a man between 18 and 29 years old with type 1 diabetes. Each CDR3 is given with its conserved first and last residue. The D gene is left open where the match is weak. The size entry is marked missing in some rows and otherwise reads once, few, many or a size class.

d_gene	v_gene	abundance	j_gene	CDR3aa
TRBD1	TRBV18	few	TRBJ2-5	CASSGTEKETQYF
NA	TRBV5-4	few	TRBJ2-7	CASSRDFNYEQYF
NA	TRBV25-1	NA	TRBJ2-5	CASSVPGETQYF
NA	TRBV20-1	few	TRBJ1-1	CSAMDSTEAFF
TRBD2	TRBV5-1	NA	TRBJ2-3	CASSKTSGGAGDTQYF
NA	TRBV14	few	TRBJ1-2	CASSQDWYPRGRGYTF
TRBD2	TRBV2	few	TRBJ2-1	CATGLAAEQFF
TRBD1	TRBV6-6	few	TRBJ2-2	CASSTRQGPGELFF
NA	TRBV4-3	NA	TRBJ1-2	CASSQDVGGIYGYTF
TRBD2	TRBV28	NA	TRBJ2-1	CASSLGFLSGRAHEQFF
NA	TRBV23-1	NA	TRBJ1-2	CASSSPDRDTDGYTF
NA	TRBV28	NA	TRBJ2-7	CASSFWTEFAYEQYF
NA	TRBV18	few	TRBJ1-1	CASSQSVRDTEAFF
TRBD1	TRBV18	few	TRBJ1-1	CASSRYTGANTEAFF
TRBD1	TRBV5-1	NA	TRBJ1-4	CASSLGTGGKDEKLFF
NA	TRBV7-9	few	TRBJ2-7	CASSPPGERPEQYF